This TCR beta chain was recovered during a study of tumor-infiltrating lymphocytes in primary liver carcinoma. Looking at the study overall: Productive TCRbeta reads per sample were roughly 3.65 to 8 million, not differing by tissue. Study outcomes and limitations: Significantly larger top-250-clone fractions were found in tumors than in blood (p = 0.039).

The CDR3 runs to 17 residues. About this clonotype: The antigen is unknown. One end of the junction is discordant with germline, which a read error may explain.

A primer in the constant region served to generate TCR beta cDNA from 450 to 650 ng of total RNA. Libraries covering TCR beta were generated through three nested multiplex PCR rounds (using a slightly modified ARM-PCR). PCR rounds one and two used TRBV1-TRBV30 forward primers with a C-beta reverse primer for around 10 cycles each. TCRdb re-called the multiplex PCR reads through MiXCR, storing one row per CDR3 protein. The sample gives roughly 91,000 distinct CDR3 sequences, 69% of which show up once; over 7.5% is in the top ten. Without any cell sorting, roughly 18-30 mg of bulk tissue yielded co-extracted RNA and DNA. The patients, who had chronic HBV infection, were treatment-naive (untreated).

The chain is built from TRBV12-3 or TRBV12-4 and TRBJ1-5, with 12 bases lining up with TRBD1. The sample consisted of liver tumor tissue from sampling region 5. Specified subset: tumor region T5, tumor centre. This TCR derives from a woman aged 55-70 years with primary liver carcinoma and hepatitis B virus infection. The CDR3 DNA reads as TGTGCCAGTAGTTTATTACATGGGACAGGGGGCCTTCAGCCCCAGCATTTT. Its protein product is CASSLLHGTGGLQPQHF.